The next 7 T cell receptor beta chains were all read from a single sample in a study of T-cell reconstitution after alpha-beta-depleted transplantation in children. It was with unique molecular identifiers that the TCRbeta library was prepared. In TCRdb, the PCR reads were re-called with MiXCR into one record per CDR3 protein. Found here are roughly 400,000 distinct CDR3 sequences, roughly 20% of them singletons; the top ten hold around 3.9%. This sample comprised PBMCs from the stem cell graft donor, obtained from the stem cell graft. These receptors originate from a human donor who donated a stem cell graft to a child with acute myeloid leukemia.

The genes are TRBV28 and TRBJ2-3, with 8 bases fitting TRBD2. V shed 3 bases, J shed 1 base, and the junction held 9 bases outside the gene matches. CDR3 size: 17 residues. Germline V gene sequence: CDR1 MDHEN, CDR2 SYDVKM. The CDR3 loop is CASSFRLGRAGTDTQYF. CDR3 DNA: TGTGCCAGCAGTTTCCGTCTCGGGAGGGCCGGCACAGATACGCAGTATTTT.

The rearrangement links TRBV20-1 to TRBJ1-1; D not certain. Germline assignment: CDR1 DFQATT and CDR2 SNEGSKA (reference sequence). This CDR3 is built from 11 residues. CDR3 DNA: TGCAGGATCGGAGCTAACACTGAAGCTTTCTTT. It specifies CRIGANTEAFF.

This clonotype was picked up a small number of times. The V call is TRBV29-1, the J call TRBJ2-3; perhaps TRBD2 as D (5 bases). Trimming shortened V by 6 bases and J by 0 bases, and 16 bases separated the two germline ends. CDR1 and CDR2 (germline): SQVTM, ANQGSEA. CDR3 length equals 15 residues. The chain's CDR3 is CSVYYGGKSTDTQYF. The CDR3 coding sequence is TGCAGCGTCTATTACGGAGGCAAGAGCACAGATACGCAGTATTTT.

This clonotype occurred once. V gene TRBV7-2 combines with J gene TRBJ2-1, with D tentatively TRBD1 (6 bases). Germline CDR1 and CDR2: SGHTA and FQGNSA. V gave up 5 bases and J gave up 9 bases, with 26 bases separating them. There are 17 residues in the CDR3. The CDR3 nucleotides are TGTGCCAGCAGCCCATTATGGACAGCTCCGACGAGGGGTGAGCAGTTCTTC. Translating it yields CASSPLWTAPTRGEQFF.

This clonotype appeared many times. This chain joins TRBV25-1 and TRBJ2-2, with 8 bases matching TRBD2. The CDR3 extends over 16 amino acids. The V gene's germline CDR1 is MGHDK and CDR2 SYGVNS. The trim removed 4 bases at V and 5 bases at J, leaving 9 bases unmatched. CDR3 sequence: CASSGPSGGPTGELFF. The CDR3 DNA reads as TGTGCCAGCAGTGGTCCTTCGGGAGGGCCTACCGGGGAGCTGTTTTTT.

This clonotype was detected only a few times. The chain joins TRBV27 to TRBJ2-1, with 9 bases fitting TRBD1. This CDR3 contains 18 residues. CDR1 is MNHEY, CDR2 SMNVEV, per germline (reference sequence). Trimming at V came to 2 bases and at J to 1 base, leaving 9 bases not matched to a gene. The chain's CDR3 is CASSLRTGEAGSYNEQFF. CDR3 DNA sequence: TGTGCCAGCAGTTTAAGGACAGGGGAAGCAGGGTCCTACAATGAGCAGTTCTTC.

This clonotype was detected ten times or more. This sequence joins TRBV25-1 and TRBJ2-3; D gene unclear. V was shortened by 4 bases and J by 2 bases, with 13 bases between the two germline ends. The CDR3 runs 15 residues. Per germline, CDR1 MGHDK and CDR2 SYGVNS. The CDR3 DNA reads TGTGCCAGCAGTGGAACCCCCGGGCTCACAGATACGCAGTATTTT. This codes for CASSGTPGLTDTQYF.